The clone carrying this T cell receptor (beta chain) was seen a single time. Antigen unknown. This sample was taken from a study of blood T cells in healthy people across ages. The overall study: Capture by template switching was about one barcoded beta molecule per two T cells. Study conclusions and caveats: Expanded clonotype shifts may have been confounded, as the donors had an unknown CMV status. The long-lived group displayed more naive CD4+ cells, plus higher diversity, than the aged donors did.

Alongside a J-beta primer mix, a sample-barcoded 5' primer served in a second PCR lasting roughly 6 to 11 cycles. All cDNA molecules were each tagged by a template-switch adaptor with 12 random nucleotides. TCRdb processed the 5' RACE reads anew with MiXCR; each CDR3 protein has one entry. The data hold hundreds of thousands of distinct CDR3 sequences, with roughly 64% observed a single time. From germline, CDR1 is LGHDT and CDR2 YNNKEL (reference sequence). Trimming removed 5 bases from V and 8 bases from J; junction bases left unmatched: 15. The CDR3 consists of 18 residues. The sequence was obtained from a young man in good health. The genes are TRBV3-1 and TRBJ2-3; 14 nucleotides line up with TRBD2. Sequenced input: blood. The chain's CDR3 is CASSKYRRLAGGPTTQYF. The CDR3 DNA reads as TGTGCCAGCAGCAAATACAGAAGACTAGCGGGGGGGCCTACTACGCAGTATTTT.